The 24 T cell receptor beta chains below come from one sample, sequenced in a study of spatial heterogeneity in lung cancer. TCRdb re-analysed the 5' RACE reads in MiXCR, keeping a single row per CDR3 protein. The sample holds 4,500 to 6,000 distinct CDR3 sequences; approximately 15% are singletons and the top ten take about 6%. Time point in this sample: sample taken at primary tumor resection. Unsorted samples of tumor, nontumor lung or frozen PBMC had their whole RNA sequenced. The specimen was PBMCs, collected at surgery. All receptors come from a male donor with early-stage non-small cell lung cancer.

This clonotype qualifies as medium-sized. CDR3 coding DNA: TGTGCCAGCTCCTTGGGGGATTACTACGAGCAGTACTTC. Translation gives CASSLGDYYEQYF. The chain couples TRBV9 to TRBJ2-7; D may be TRBD1 or TRBD2 (5 bases each). The CDR3 runs 13 residues. V lost 7 bases and J 3 bases, leaving 14 bases between the germline ends. Per germline, CDR1 SGDLS and CDR2 YYNGEE.

This clonotype counts as medium-sized. The J gene is TRBJ2-2, the V gene TRBV7-8; D possibly corresponds to TRBD2 (5 bases). Germline assignment: CDR1 SGHVS and CDR2 FQNEAQ. V lost 8 bases and J 2 bases, leaving 15 bases between the germline ends. The CDR3 extends over 15 amino acids. CDR3 loop: CASPRAAGNTGELFF. In DNA form, the CDR3 reads TGTGCCAGCCCGCGGGCGGCCGGTAACACCGGGGAGCTGTTTTTT.

The V and J genes are TRBV3-1 and TRBJ1-1; no reliable D call. This CDR3 comprises 14 residues. With 4 bases removed from V and 0 bases from J, the gap between germline ends came to 9 bases. The germline gives CDR1 LGHDT, CDR2 YNNKEL (reference sequence). The CDR3 nucleotides are TGTGCCAGCAGCCCATTTAGAATGAACACTGAAGCTTTCTTT. The encoded protein is CASSPFRMNTEAFF. The complete variable domain, with remaining parts taken from reference TRBV3-1 and TRBJ1-1, reads DTAVSQTPKYLVTQMGNDKSIKCEQNLGHDTMYWYKQDSKKFLKIMFSYNNKELIINETVPNRFSPKSPDKAHLNLHINSLELGDSAVYFCASSPFRMNTEAFFGQGTRLTVV.

This clonotype qualifies as medium-sized. The chain recombines TRBV10-1 with TRBJ2-3, with a weak D call TRBD2 (5 bases). Germline lookup yields CDR1 WNHNN and CDR2 SYGVQD (reference sequence). CDR3 length: 14 amino acids. V lost 3 bases to trimming and J lost 4 bases, with 11 bases between them. The CDR3 bases are TGCGCCAGCAGTGATCCGGGGTTTGCAGATACGCAGTATTTT. Translating it yields CASSDPGFADTQYF.

This clonotype came up a few times. The chain has TRBV5-4 and TRBJ1-1; no definite D call. CDR1 and CDR2 from the germline V gene are SGHNT and YYREEE (reference sequence). The CDR3 covers 13 residues. The ends were cut back, 0 bases at V and 12 bases at J, with 15 bases in the middle. CDR3: CASSLGRGILTFF. CDR3 sequence (DNA): TGTGCCAGCAGCTTGGGTCGAGGGATTCTGACTTTCTTT.

This clonotype was found a few times. The chain joins TRBV9 to TRBJ2-7; D might be TRBD2 (5 bases). V dropped 0 bases and J dropped 1 base, with 11 bases sitting between them. The germline V gene encodes CDR1 SGDLS and CDR2 YYNGEE. The CDR3 extends over 15 amino acids. Written as DNA, the CDR3 is TGTGCCAGCAGCGTAGTATTCTCGGGGTCCTACGAGCAGTACTTC. Protein sequence: CASSVVFSGSYEQYF.

This clonotype is deemed medium-sized. V usage is TRBV12-3 or TRBV12-4 and J usage is TRBJ2-7; possibly TRBD1 for D (5 bases). The CDR3 is made up of 13 amino acids. The V and J ends lost 4 bases and 6 bases respectively, with 13 bases between them. CDR3 coding DNA: TGTGCCAGCAGTTCGGCCAGGGTCGGCGAGCAGTACTTC. Residues: CASSSARVGEQYF.

By share, this clonotype ranks as medium-sized (0.01 to 0.1%). In DNA form, the CDR3 reads TGTGCCAGCAGCACGGATGGGAACACAGATACGCAGTATTTT. Translating it yields CASSTDGNTDTQYF. The V call is TRBV7-3, the J call TRBJ2-3, with no clear D. V was pared by 5 bases and J by 2 bases, with 11 bases between. Germline V gene lookup returns CDR1 SGHTA and CDR2 FQGTGA. This CDR3 is 14 amino acids long.

By its share, this clonotype is medium-sized (0.01 to 0.1%). The chain is built from TRBV6-2 or TRBV6-3 and TRBJ2-7; 10 nucleotides align to TRBD1. V lost 7 bases to trimming and J lost 0 bases; unmatched junction nucleotides: 15. Per the germline V gene, CDR1 is MNHEY and CDR2 is SVGEGT. CDR3 length: 18 amino acids. The CDR3 DNA sequence: TGTGCCAGCACCGGCGGGACAGGGGTAGGGGGCCTCTCCTACGAGCAGTACTTC. Its protein product is CASTGGTGVGGLSYEQYF.

This clonotype is medium-sized (0.01 to 0.1%) in the sample. The J gene is TRBJ2-7, the V gene TRBV5-1; D is possibly TRBD1 (8 bases). This CDR3 is 14 amino acids long. The V end lost 7 bases, the J end lost 5 bases, and 19 bases lay between the germline ends. Germline assignment: CDR1 SGHRS and CDR2 YFSETQ. CDR3 nucleotide sequence: TGCGCCAGCCGCATCACAACAGGGGGGGACGAGCAGTACTTC. This sequence encodes CASRITTGGDEQYF.

This clonotype was recorded only once. The chain uses TRBV11-2 and TRBJ2-5, with D unresolved. The CDR3 covers 18 residues. Between the trimmed V and J ends, which lost 1 base and 2 bases, there was a span of 20 bases. CDR1 and CDR2 (germline): SGHAT, FQNNGV. The CDR3 sequence is CASSLVGPPLHAQETQYF. CDR3 DNA sequence: TGTGCCAGCAGCTTAGTGGGCCCCCCCCTCCATGCGCAAGAGACCCAGTACTTC.

This clonotype was seen more than once but under ten times. This may be a read error, as it is one base from a much larger clone. The chain recombines TRBV2 with TRBJ2-5; no clear D gene. The CDR3 extends over 16 amino acids. Between the trimmed V and J ends, which lost 0 bases and 2 bases, there was a span of 13 bases. Per germline, CDR1 SNHLY and CDR2 FYNNEI. This CDR3 is CASSEAVVRVQETQYF. Written as DNA, the CDR3 is TGTGCCAGCAGTGAAGCAGTCGTAAGGGTTCAAGAGACCCAGTACTTC.

The chain links TRBV5-1 to TRBJ1-2, with D possibly matching TRBD1 (5 bases). This CDR3 region has 12 residues. Germline V lookup: CDR1 SGHRS, CDR2 YFSETQ. Trimming stripped 5 bases from V and 6 bases from J, with 11 bases between. This CDR3 reads CASRIDRDGYTF. In DNA form, the CDR3 reads TGCGCCAGCAGGATCGACAGAGATGGCTACACCTTC. The whole variable domain, remainder taken from reference TRBV5-1 and TRBJ1-2, is KAGVTQTPRYLIKTRGQQVTLSCSPISGHRSVSWYQQTPGQGLQFLFEYFSETQRNKGNFPGRFSGRQFSNSRSEMNVSTLELGDSALYLCASRIDRDGYTFGSGTRLTVV.

V gene TRBV27 combines with J gene TRBJ2-3; D uncertain. CDR1 is MNHEY and CDR2 is SMNVEV in the germline V gene (reference sequence). The CDR3 has 15 amino acids. Trimming took 3 bases from V and 2 from J, leaving 12 bases between them. This CDR3 reads CASSFAGENTDTQYF. In DNA, the CDR3 is TGTGCCAGCAGTTTCGCTGGGGAAAACACAGATACGCAGTATTTT.

By share, this clonotype ranks as medium-sized. The chain combines TRBV9 with TRBJ2-1; D unresolved. The V gene's germline CDR1 is SGDLS and CDR2 YYNGEE. This CDR3 is 13 amino acids long. V lost 4 bases, J lost 6 bases, and 11 bases lay in between. The CDR3 is CASSPHYPNEQFF. DNA of the CDR3: TGTGCCAGCAGCCCTCACTACCCCAATGAGCAGTTCTTC.

This clonotype was observed a few times. This chain connects TRBV7-6 to TRBJ1-1; D gene uncertain. Per germline, CDR1 SGHVS and CDR2 FNYEAQ. This CDR3 spans 13 amino acids. Trimming shortened V by 4 bases and J by 1 base, and 7 bases separated the two germline ends. CDR3 sequence reads: CASSSNTNTEAFF. Here the CDR3 DNA reads TGTGCCAGCAGCTCAAACACGAACACTGAAGCTTTCTTT.

Ten or more counts support this clonotype. The chain uses TRBV4-1 and TRBJ2-7; D remains unclear. V was cut by 1 base and J by 2 bases, with 12 bases left in between. This CDR3 region has 15 residues. Germline lookup yields CDR1 MGHRA and CDR2 YSYEKL. The CDR3 sequence: CASSQVFSAPYEQYF. CDR3 in DNA: TGCGCCAGCAGCCAAGTATTCTCAGCCCCCTACGAGCAGTACTTC.

This clonotype is medium-sized. This chain joins TRBV10-3 and TRBJ1-5; unclear D gene. V was shortened by 0 bases and J by 2 bases, with 5 bases between the two germline ends. Per the germline V gene, CDR1 is ENHRY and CDR2 is SYGVKD. CDR3 size: 14 residues. The CDR3 DNA reads TGTGCCATCAGTGAGTCGGACGGCAATCAGCCCCAGCATTTT. Amino acid sequence: CAISESDGNQPQHF.

This clonotype counts as medium-sized. V and J are TRBV14 and TRBJ1-5; no firm D call. With 2 bases removed from V and 6 bases from J, the gap between germline ends came to 8 bases. The CDR3 consists of 13 residues. Per germline, CDR1 SGHDN and CDR2 FVKESK. In DNA, the CDR3 is TGTGCCAGCAGCCAATGGACCGGTCAGCCCCAGCATTTT. Amino acid sequence: CASSQWTGQPQHF.

The rearrangement links TRBV7-8 to TRBJ2-3, with 10 bases matching TRBD2. Germline lookup yields CDR1 SGHVS and CDR2 FQNEAQ. V shed 6 bases, J shed 5 bases, and the junction held 8 bases outside the gene matches. The CDR3 length is 15 residues. The CDR3 DNA follows: TGTGCCAGCAGAAACCTAGCGGGGGTTTTAGATACGCAGTATTTT. Amino acid sequence: CASRNLAGVLDTQYF.

This clonotype is medium-sized (0.01 to 0.1%) in the sample. This chain connects TRBV7-8 to TRBJ2-5; D unclear. The germline gives CDR1 SGHVS, CDR2 FQNEAQ. The CDR3 has 14 residues. V lost 1 base, J lost 4 bases, and 10 bases lay in between. The CDR3 nucleotides read TGTGCCAGCAGCTTAGGGAGTATAGGAGAGACCCAGTACTTC. It yields the protein CASSLGSIGETQYF. The entire variable domain, with the rest obtained from reference TRBV7-8 and TRBJ2-5, is as follows: GAGVSQSPRYKVAKRGQDVALRCDPISGHVSLFWYQQALGQGPEFLTYFQNEAQLDKSGLPSDRFFAERPEGSVSTLKIQRTQQEDSAVYLCASSLGSIGETQYFGPGTRLLVL.

This clonotype is classed as medium-sized. The CDR3 DNA is TGTGCCAGCAGTCCAACTGGAGGGGGCTACGAGCAGTACTTC. Translated, it gives CASSPTGGGYEQYF. V and J are TRBV28 and TRBJ2-7; either TRBD1 or TRBD2 may fit D (6 bases each). The germline gives CDR1 MDHEN, CDR2 SYDVKM. The V end lost 5 bases, the J end lost 3 bases, and 14 bases lay between the germline ends. The CDR3 covers 14 residues.

This clonotype has a count of ten or more. V and J are TRBV9 and TRBJ2-1; unclear D gene. This CDR3 comprises 12 residues. The V gene's germline CDR1 is SGDLS and CDR2 YYNGEE. V was pared by 0 bases and J by 8 bases, with 6 bases between. The CDR3 coding sequence is TGTGCCAGCAGCGTAGGAGGTGATGAGCAGTTCTTC. Translating it yields CASSVGGDEQFF.

By share, this clonotype counts as medium-sized. The rearrangement links TRBV7-2 to TRBJ1-1; a weak D match, TRBD1 (6 bases). Per germline, CDR1 SGHTA and CDR2 FQGNSA. V was clipped by 2 bases and J by 1 base, with 20 bases between them. The CDR3 has 18 amino acids. This CDR3 is CASSLRSAYRDSNTEAFF. CDR3 DNA sequence: TGTGCCAGCAGCTTAAGGTCGGCGTACAGGGACTCGAACACTGAAGCTTTCTTT.